Presented here are 27 T cell receptor beta chains from one specimen sequenced in a study of T cell changes during pregnancy in multiple sclerosis. TCRdb's copy holds only in-frame clones and misses some; the assay was immunoSEQ multiplex PCR. This table has tens of thousands of clones, 93% appearing once. The sample in question was CD8+ T cells from peripheral blood mononuclear cells, obtained in the second trimester of pregnancy. These receptors originate from a female donor with multiple sclerosis, enrolled in a pregnancy study.

The chain couples TRBV10-1 to TRBJ1-2, with D uncertain. Germline V gene data show CDR1 as WNHNN and CDR2 as SYGVQD (reference sequence). V was shortened by 4 bases and J by 0 bases, with 6 bases between the two germline ends. The CDR3 consists of 13 residues. This CDR3 reads CASSVASNYGYTF. The DNA for the CDR3 is TGCGCCAGCAGTGTTGCGTCTAACTATGGCTACACCTTC.

The chain has TRBV7-9 and TRBJ2-7; no clear D gene. This CDR3 comprises 13 residues. CDR1 and CDR2 (germline): SEHNR, FQNEAQ (reference sequence). V lost 3 bases, J lost 0 bases, and 6 bases lay in between. This CDR3 reads CASSFESSYEQYF. The CDR3 coding sequence is TGTGCCAGCAGCTTCGAGAGCTCCTACGAGCAGTACTTC.

This clone was detected once. The V call is TRBV19, the J call TRBJ2-1, with D unresolved. CDR3 length: 13 residues. Trimming removed 3 bases at V and 1 base at J, with 4 bases between. Germline V gene sequence: CDR1 LNHDA, CDR2 SQIVND (reference sequence). This CDR3 is CASSMTSYNEQFF. The DNA of the CDR3 is TGTGCCAGTAGTATGACTTCCTACAATGAGCAGTTCTTC.

CDR3: CASRSVSGELFF. In nucleotides, the CDR3 is TGTGCCAGTAGATCCGTATCCGGGGAGCTGTTTTTT. The chain carries TRBV19 and TRBJ2-2; no reliable D call. Trimming took 6 bases from V and 6 from J, leaving 8 bases between them. The germline CDR1 and CDR2 sequences are LNHDA and SQIVND (reference sequence). The CDR3 has 12 amino acids.

The chain employs TRBV27 and TRBJ2-3; 8 positions match TRBD2. This CDR3 is 15 amino acids long. V lost 0 bases and J lost 1; bases outside the gene matches: 0. Germline values: CDR1 MNHEY, CDR2 SMNVEV (reference sequence). CDR3 amino acids: CASSLSTSGTDTQYF. In DNA form, the CDR3 reads TGTGCCAGCAGTTTATCGACTAGCGGCACAGATACGCAGTATTTT.

The rearrangement joins TRBV6-5 to TRBJ2-7; D call uncertain. Germline V gene data show CDR1 as MNHEY and CDR2 as SVGAGI. Trimming stripped 0 bases from V and 6 bases from J, with 9 bases between. The CDR3 is 13 amino acids. CDR3 residues: CASSYSRRSEQYF. CDR3 DNA sequence: TGTGCCAGCAGTTACTCGAGGCGTTCCGAGCAGTACTTC.

DNA for the CDR3: TGTGCCAGCAGCCCTAGCAGGGCGGGAGGGTCCCACGAGCAGTACTTC. It translates to CASSPSRAGGSHEQYF. V is TRBV11-1 and J is TRBJ2-7, with 9 positions matching TRBD2. Germline CDR1 and CDR2: SGHAT and FQDESV (reference sequence). After removal of 5 bases from V and 5 bases from J, the junction contained 13 bases not matched to a gene. This CDR3 comprises 16 residues. Filled out from reference TRBV11-1 and TRBJ2-7, the complete variable domain reads EAEVAQSPRYKITEKSQAVAFWCDPISGHATLYWYRQILGQGPELLVQFQDESVVDDSQLPKDRFSAERLKGVDSTLKIQPAELGDSAMYLCASSPSRAGGSHEQYFGPGTRLTVT.

The chain uses TRBV2 and TRBJ1-5, with 9 nucleotides matching TRBD1. The CDR3 is made up of 17 amino acids. J gave up 2 bases and V 4 bases, and 9 bases lay outside the gene matches. The germline V gene encodes CDR1 SNHLY and CDR2 FYNNEI. The CDR3 sequence: CASSATQWTGGNQPQHF. In DNA form, the CDR3 reads TGTGCCAGCAGTGCTACACAATGGACAGGGGGCAATCAGCCCCAGCATTTT.

This CDR3 is CASSSSSGAPTDTQYF. The CDR3, as DNA: TGTGCCAGCAGCTCCTCTAGCGGGGCCCCCACAGATACGCAGTATTTT. V gene TRBV7-3 combines with J gene TRBJ2-3, with TRBD2 identical over 9 bases. The CDR3 has 16 residues. The germline V gene has CDR1 SGHTA and CDR2 FQGTGA. V lost 4 bases and J lost 2; bases outside the gene matches: 7.

The chain joins TRBV2 to TRBJ2-3; TRBD2 matches 15 bases. The trim removed 10 bases at V and 4 bases at J, leaving 3 bases unmatched. This CDR3 spans 14 amino acids. Looked up from germline, CDR1 is SNHLY and CDR2 is FYNNEI. The CDR3 region has the DNA TGTGCCATCCGGACTAGCGGGAGGGCAGATACGCAGTATTTT. It specifies CAIRTSGRADTQYF.

V is TRBV7-8 and J is TRBJ1-5; the D is unclear. The length of the CDR3 is 17 residues. Germline V CDR1 and CDR2: SGHVS, FQNEAQ. V was pared by 1 base and J by 0 bases, with 13 bases between. CDR3 protein: CASSLGLGQYSNQPQHF. CDR3 nucleotide sequence: TGTGCCAGCAGCTTAGGCCTGGGCCAGTATAGCAATCAGCCCCAGCATTTT.

This chain joins TRBV5-6 and TRBJ2-7; 9 bases match TRBD1. The CDR3 is 14 amino acids. The germline CDR1 and CDR2 sequences are SGHDT and YYEEEE. V shed 4 bases and J 2 bases; nucleotides not matched to a gene: 4. In DNA, the CDR3 is TGTGCCAGCAGCGGGGGACAGGGCCCCTACGAGCAGTACTTC. As protein: CASSGGQGPYEQYF.

The chain is built from TRBV2 and TRBJ2-7; perhaps TRBD1 as D (5 bases). The CDR3 extends over 12 amino acids. Per the germline V gene, CDR1 is SNHLY and CDR2 is FYNNEI. Trimming took off 5 bases at V and 5 bases at J, with 10 bases between the two ends. CDR3 amino acids: CASSSRRDEQYF. CDR3 bases: TGTGCCAGCAGTAGTCGCAGGGACGAGCAGTACTTC.

This sequence joins TRBV30 and TRBJ1-2; the match to TRBD1 covers 7 bases. Germline V gene data show CDR1 as GTSNPN and CDR2 as SVGIG (reference sequence). The CDR3 is 13 amino acids. The J segment lost 7 bases and the V segment lost 2 bases, leaving 7 bases of the junction unmatched. The CDR3 spells CAWSQGGAGGYTF. In DNA, the CDR3 is TGTGCCTGGAGTCAAGGGGGCGCGGGTGGCTACACCTTC.

A single count supports this clone. This chain joins TRBV27 and TRBJ2-2; perhaps TRBD2 as D (5 bases). This CDR3 has 14 residues. Germline values: CDR1 MNHEY, CDR2 SMNVEV (reference sequence). The V and J ends lost 3 bases and 1 base respectively, with 6 bases between them. The CDR3 sequence: CASSFRGNTGELFF. Here the CDR3 DNA reads TGTGCCAGCAGTTTTCGGGGGAACACCGGGGAGCTGTTTTTT.

This CDR3 reads CAWSAGTGKTEAFF. The DNA for the CDR3 is TGTGCCTGGAGTGCCGGAACGGGTAAAACTGAAGCTTTCTTT. J is TRBJ1-1 and V is TRBV30; D ambiguous. CDR1 GTSNPN and CDR2 SVGIG come from the germline V gene (reference sequence). CDR3 length equals 14 residues. V was shortened by 1 base and J by 5 bases, with 14 bases between the two germline ends.

The CDR3 DNA reads as TGTGCCAGTAGTATAGTTCCAAACTTGAATAGCAATCAGCCCCAGCATTTT. Translating gives CASSIVPNLNSNQPQHF. The V gene is TRBV19, the J gene TRBJ1-5; no firm D call. V was cut by 1 base and J by 0 bases, with 13 bases left in between. Germline CDR1 is LNHDA and CDR2 is SQIVND (reference sequence). The CDR3 has 17 amino acids.

J is TRBJ1-1 and V is TRBV6-5, with D possibly being TRBD1 (5 bases). Trimming left V 2 bases short and J 3 bases short, with 7 bases between. In germline, CDR1 is MNHEY, CDR2 SVGAGI. The CDR3 is 13 amino acids. In DNA form, the CDR3 reads TGTGCCAGCAGTTACGGGGGGTACACTGAAGCTTTCTTT. Translating it yields CASSYGGYTEAFF.

This chain connects TRBV7-9 to TRBJ2-7; D perhaps matches TRBD1 (5 bases). Trimming took 6 bases from V and 4 from J, leaving 19 bases between them. The CDR3 contains 15 residues. The germline V gene encodes CDR1 SEHNR and CDR2 FQNEAQ (reference sequence). The CDR3 protein is CASSKTGAQGYEQYF. CDR3 DNA sequence: TGTGCCAGCAGTAAAACAGGTGCTCAAGGGTACGAGCAGTACTTC.

The chain has TRBV4-2 and TRBJ1-2; D is perhaps TRBD1 (5 bases). The CDR3 sequence is 17 residues long. Germline V gene lookup returns CDR1 LGHNA and CDR2 YNFKEQ. Trimming removed 0 bases at V and 0 bases at J, with 14 bases between. The CDR3 sequence: CASSQERQGLTNYGYTF. The CDR3 nucleotides are TGTGCCAGCAGCCAAGAGCGTCAGGGACTTACTAACTATGGCTACACCTTC.

This chain connects TRBV19 to TRBJ1-1; D remains ambiguous. Trimming pared 3 bases from V and 4 bases from J, leaving 12 bases between. Germline V gives CDR1 LNHDA, CDR2 SQIVND (reference sequence). This CDR3 is 14 amino acids long. CDR3 residues: CASSMRGRGTEAFF. The CDR3 nucleotides read TGTGCCAGTAGTATGCGAGGCCGGGGCACTGAAGCTTTCTTT.

The chain has TRBV27 and TRBJ2-7, with D perhaps matching TRBD2 (5 bases). The germline V gene has CDR1 MNHEY and CDR2 SMNVEV (reference sequence). This CDR3 contains 17 residues. With 5 bases removed from V and 0 bases from J, the gap between germline ends came to 20 bases. The DNA of the CDR3 is TGTGCCAGCAGTCCCCTACTCGAGGGCCTTAACTCCTACGAGCAGTACTTC. Protein sequence: CASSPLLEGLNSYEQYF.

The chain recombines TRBV5-4 with TRBJ2-5; D call uncertain. The V end was cut by 3 bases, the J end by 3 bases, with 9 bases between. The CDR3 spans 13 residues. The germline gives CDR1 SGHNT, CDR2 YYREEE (reference sequence). The CDR3 coding sequence is TGTGCCAGCAGCTCATGGAGCGAAGAGACCCAGTACTTC. This translates into CASSSWSEETQYF. Supplemented by reference TRBV5-4 and TRBJ2-5, the full variable domain reads ETGVTQSPTHLIKTRGQQVTLRCSSQSGHNTVSWYQQALGQGPQFIFQYYREEENGRGNFPPRFSGLQFPNYSSELNVNALELDDSALYLCASSSWSEETQYFGPGTRLLVL.

The chain is built from TRBV19 and TRBJ2-1; 8 nucleotides line up with TRBD1. The J segment lost 6 bases and the V segment lost 5 bases, leaving 9 bases of the junction unmatched. This CDR3 has 15 residues. CDR1 and CDR2 from the germline V gene are LNHDA and SQIVND (reference sequence). The chain's CDR3 is CASSVGQGLGNEQFF. DNA of the CDR3: TGTGCCAGTAGTGTCGGACAGGGTCTGGGCAATGAGCAGTTCTTC.

The rearrangement uses TRBV27 and TRBJ2-7, with TRBD2 identical over 7 bases. The J segment lost 2 bases and the V segment lost 5 bases, leaving 12 bases of the junction unmatched. This CDR3 has 16 amino acids. Germline CDR1 and CDR2: MNHEY and SMNVEV (reference sequence). CDR3 residues: CASSLTRAGTAYEQYF. The CDR3 bases are TGTGCCAGCAGTCTAACACGAGCGGGGACTGCCTACGAGCAGTACTTC.

The gene calls are TRBV5-5 and TRBJ2-7; 9 bases are a match to TRBD1. In germline, CDR1 is SGHKS, CDR2 YYEKEE (reference sequence). The CDR3 spans 15 residues. Trimming cost V 4 bases and J 4 bases; bases outside gene matches: 9. The chain's CDR3 is CASSLTGTGRYEQYF. In DNA form, the CDR3 reads TGTGCCAGCAGCCTTACCGGGACAGGGAGGTACGAGCAGTACTTC.

V and J are TRBV27 and TRBJ2-7; 12 positions match TRBD2. The CDR3 loop spans 16 amino acids. Germline CDR1 reads MNHEY; CDR2 reads SMNVEV (reference sequence). J gave up 2 bases and V 2 bases, and 4 bases lay outside the gene matches. CDR3 sequence: CASSLRASGRAYEQYF. The CDR3 DNA follows: TGTGCCAGCAGTTTAAGGGCTAGCGGGAGGGCCTACGAGCAGTACTTC.